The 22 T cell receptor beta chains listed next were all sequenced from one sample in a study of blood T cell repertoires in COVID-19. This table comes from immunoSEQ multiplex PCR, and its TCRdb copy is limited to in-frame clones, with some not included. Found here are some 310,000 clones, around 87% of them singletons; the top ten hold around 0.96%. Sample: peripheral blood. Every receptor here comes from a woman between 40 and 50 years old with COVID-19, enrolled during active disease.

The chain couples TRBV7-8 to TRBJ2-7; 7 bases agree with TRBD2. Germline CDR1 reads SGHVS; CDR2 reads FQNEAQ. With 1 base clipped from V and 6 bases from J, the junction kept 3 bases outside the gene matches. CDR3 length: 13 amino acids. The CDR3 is CASSLVGGGEQYF. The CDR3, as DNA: TGTGCCAGCAGCTTAGTTGGCGGGGGCGAGCAGTACTTC. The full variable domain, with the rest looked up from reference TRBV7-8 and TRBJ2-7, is GAGVSQSPRYKVAKRGQDVALRCDPISGHVSLFWYQQALGQGPEFLTYFQNEAQLDKSGLPSDRFFAERPEGSVSTLKIQRTQQEDSAVYLCASSLVGGGEQYFGPGTRLTVT.

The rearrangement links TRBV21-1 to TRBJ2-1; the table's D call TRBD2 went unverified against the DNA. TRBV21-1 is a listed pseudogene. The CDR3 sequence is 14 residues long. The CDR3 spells CATAPQRVRNEQFF. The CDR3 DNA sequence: TGTGCCACCGCTCCCCAGCGGGTCCGGAATGAGCAGTTCTTC.

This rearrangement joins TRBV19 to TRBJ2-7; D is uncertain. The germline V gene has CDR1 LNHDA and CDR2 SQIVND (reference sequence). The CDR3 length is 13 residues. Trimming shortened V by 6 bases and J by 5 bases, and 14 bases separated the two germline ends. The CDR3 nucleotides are TGTGCCAGTAGAGGTTCCCCGGCGGACGAGCAGTACTTC. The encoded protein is CASRGSPADEQYF.

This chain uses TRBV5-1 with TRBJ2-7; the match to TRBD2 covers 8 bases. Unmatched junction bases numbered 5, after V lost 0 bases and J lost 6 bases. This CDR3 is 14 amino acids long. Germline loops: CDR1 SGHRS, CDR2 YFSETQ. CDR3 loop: CASSLDSSGTEQYF. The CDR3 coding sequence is TGCGCCAGCAGCTTGGATAGTAGCGGGACCGAGCAGTACTTC.

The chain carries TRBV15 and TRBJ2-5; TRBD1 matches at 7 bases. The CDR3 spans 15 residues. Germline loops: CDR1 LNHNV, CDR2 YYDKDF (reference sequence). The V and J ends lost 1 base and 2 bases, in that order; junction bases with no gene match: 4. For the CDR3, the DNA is TGTGCCACCAGCAGAGGTGGGACAGTTCAAGAGACCCAGTACTTC. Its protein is CATSRGGTVQETQYF.

The CDR3: CASSLGSGPILNTEAFF. As DNA, the CDR3 is TGTGCCAGCAGCCTAGGATCAGGTCCCATCTTAAACACTGAAGCTTTCTTT. J is TRBJ1-1 and V is TRBV7-8; D unclear. Germline lookup yields CDR1 SGHVS and CDR2 FQNEAQ. This CDR3 is built from 17 residues. The germline V and J ends were trimmed by 5 bases and 2 bases, with 21 bases remaining between them.

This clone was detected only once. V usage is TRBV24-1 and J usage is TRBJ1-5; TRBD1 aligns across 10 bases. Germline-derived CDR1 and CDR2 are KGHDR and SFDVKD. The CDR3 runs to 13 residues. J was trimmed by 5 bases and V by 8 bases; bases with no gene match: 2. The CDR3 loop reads CATKDRGDQPQHF. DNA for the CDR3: TGTGCCACCAAGGACAGGGGGGATCAGCCCCAGCATTTT.

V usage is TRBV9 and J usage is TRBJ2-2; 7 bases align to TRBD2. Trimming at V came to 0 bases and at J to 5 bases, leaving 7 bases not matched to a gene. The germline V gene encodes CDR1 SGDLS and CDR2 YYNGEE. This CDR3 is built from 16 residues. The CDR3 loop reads CASSVGASGATGELFF. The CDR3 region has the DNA TGTGCCAGCAGCGTAGGGGCCAGCGGGGCGACCGGGGAGCTGTTTTTT. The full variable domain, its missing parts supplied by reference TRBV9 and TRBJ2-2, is DSGVTQTPKHLITATGQRVTLRCSPRSGDLSVYWYQQSLDQGLQFLIQYYNGEERAKGNILERFSAQQFPDLHSELNLSSLELGDSALYFCASSVGASGATGELFFGEGSRLTVL.

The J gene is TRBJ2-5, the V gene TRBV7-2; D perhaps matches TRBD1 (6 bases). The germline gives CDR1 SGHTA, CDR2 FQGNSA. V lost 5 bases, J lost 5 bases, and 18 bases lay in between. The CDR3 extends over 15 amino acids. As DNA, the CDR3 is TGTGCCAGCAGCCCCGGGGACACCCAGCGGGAGACCCAGTACTTC. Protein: CASSPGDTQRETQYF.

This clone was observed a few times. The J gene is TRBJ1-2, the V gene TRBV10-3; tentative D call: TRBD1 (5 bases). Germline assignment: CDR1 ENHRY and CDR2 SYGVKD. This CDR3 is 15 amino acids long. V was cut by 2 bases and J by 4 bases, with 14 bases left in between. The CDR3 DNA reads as TGTGCCATCAGTGAGGCGACGGGGGTAGGCTATGGCTACACCTTC. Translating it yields CAISEATGVGYGYTF.

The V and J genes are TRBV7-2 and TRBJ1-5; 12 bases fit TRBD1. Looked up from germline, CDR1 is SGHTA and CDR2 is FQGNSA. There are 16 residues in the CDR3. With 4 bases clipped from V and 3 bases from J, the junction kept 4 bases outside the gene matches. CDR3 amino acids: CASSSGTGGYNQPQHF. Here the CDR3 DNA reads TGTGCCAGCAGCTCCGGGACAGGGGGCTACAATCAGCCCCAGCATTTT.

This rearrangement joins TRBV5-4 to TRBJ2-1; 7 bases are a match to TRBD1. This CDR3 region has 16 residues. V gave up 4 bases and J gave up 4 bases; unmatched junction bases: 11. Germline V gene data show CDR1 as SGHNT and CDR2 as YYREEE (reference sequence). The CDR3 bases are TGTGCCAGCAGCCGGCCACCGGGACAGCTATACAATGAGCAGTTCTTC. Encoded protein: CASSRPPGQLYNEQFF.

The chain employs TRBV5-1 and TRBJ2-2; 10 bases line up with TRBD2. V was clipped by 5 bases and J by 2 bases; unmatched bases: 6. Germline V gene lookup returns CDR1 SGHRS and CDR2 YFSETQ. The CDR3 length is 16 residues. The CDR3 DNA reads TGCGCCAGCAGTTCGCTAGCGGGAGCAAACACCGGGGAGCTGTTTTTT. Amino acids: CASSSLAGANTGELFF. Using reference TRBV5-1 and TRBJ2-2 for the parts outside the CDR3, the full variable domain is KAGVTQTPRYLIKTRGQQVTLSCSPISGHRSVSWYQQTPGQGLQFLFEYFSETQRNKGNFPGRFSGRQFSNSRSEMNVSTLELGDSALYLCASSSLAGANTGELFFGEGSRLTVL.

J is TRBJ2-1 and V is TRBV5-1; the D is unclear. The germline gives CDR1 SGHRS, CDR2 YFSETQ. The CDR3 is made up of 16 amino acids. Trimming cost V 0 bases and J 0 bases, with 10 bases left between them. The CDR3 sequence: CASSLGGSLSYNEQFF. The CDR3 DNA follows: TGCGCCAGCAGCTTGGGAGGTAGCCTCTCCTACAATGAGCAGTTCTTC.

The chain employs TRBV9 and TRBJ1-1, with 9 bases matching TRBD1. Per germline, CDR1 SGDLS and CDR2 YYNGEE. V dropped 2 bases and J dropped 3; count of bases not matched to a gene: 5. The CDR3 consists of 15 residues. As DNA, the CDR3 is TGTGCCAGCAGCGTGATGGGACAGGGCGACACTGAAGCTTTCTTT. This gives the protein CASSVMGQGDTEAFF.

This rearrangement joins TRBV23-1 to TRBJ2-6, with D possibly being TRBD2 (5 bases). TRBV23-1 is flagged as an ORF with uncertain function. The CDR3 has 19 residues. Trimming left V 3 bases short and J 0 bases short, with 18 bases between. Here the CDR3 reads CASSHPPDSKSSGANVLTF. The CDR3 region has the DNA TGCGCCAGCAGTCACCCCCCGGACTCCAAAAGCTCTGGGGCCAACGTCCTGACTTTC.

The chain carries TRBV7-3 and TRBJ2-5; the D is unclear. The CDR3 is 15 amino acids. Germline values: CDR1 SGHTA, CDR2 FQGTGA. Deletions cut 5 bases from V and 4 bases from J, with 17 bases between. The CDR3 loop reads CASSQGRVPGETQYF. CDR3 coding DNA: TGTGCCAGCAGCCAAGGCCGGGTCCCGGGAGAGACCCAGTACTTC.

The CDR3 loop is CASSPQGHGGPQHF. The CDR3 DNA follows: TGTGCCAGCAGTCCTCAGGGCCACGGGGGGCCCCAGCATTTT. The chain carries TRBV27 and TRBJ1-5; D is possibly TRBD1 (5 bases). V shed 5 bases and J shed 9 bases, with 17 bases lying between them. CDR3 size: 14 residues. CDR1 is MNHEY, CDR2 SMNVEV, per germline (reference sequence).

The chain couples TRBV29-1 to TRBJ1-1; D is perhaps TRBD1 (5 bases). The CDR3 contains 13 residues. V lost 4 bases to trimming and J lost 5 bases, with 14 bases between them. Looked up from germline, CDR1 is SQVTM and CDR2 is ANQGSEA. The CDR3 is CSVVSGGGTEAFF. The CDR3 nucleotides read TGCAGCGTTGTTTCCGGGGGAGGAACTGAAGCTTTCTTT.

The CDR3 loop reads CASTLQGTRVPQHF. CDR3 in DNA: TGTGCCAGCACCTTACAGGGTACCCGTGTGCCCCAGCATTTT. This chain uses TRBV6-6 with TRBJ1-5, with D possibly being TRBD1 (6 bases). Germline assignment: CDR1 MNHNY and CDR2 SVGAGI (reference sequence). The CDR3 is 14 amino acids. Trimming shortened V by 7 bases and J by 9 bases, and 19 bases separated the two germline ends.

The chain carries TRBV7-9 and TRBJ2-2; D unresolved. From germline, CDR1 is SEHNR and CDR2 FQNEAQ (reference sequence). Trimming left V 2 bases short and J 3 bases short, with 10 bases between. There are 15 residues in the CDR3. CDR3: CASSLSLSDTGELFF. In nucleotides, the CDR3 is TGTGCCAGCAGCTTATCTCTATCGGACACCGGGGAGCTGTTTTTT.

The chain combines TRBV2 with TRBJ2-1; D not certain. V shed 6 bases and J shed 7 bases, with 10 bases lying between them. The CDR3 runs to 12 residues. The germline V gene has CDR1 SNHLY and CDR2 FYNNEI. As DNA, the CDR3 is TGTGCCAGCAGCCTAGAATCGAATGAGCAGTTCTTC. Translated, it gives CASSLESNEQFF.